Below are 27 T cell receptor beta chains sequenced from a single sample in a study of glioma-infiltrating T cells after dendritic cell vaccination (dated by TCRdb to about 2016). Explained via the paper, the time point label denotes: after dendritic cell vaccination, including at tumor progression/relapse. The library was produced with the immunoSEQ multiplex PCR assay. The table comes from immuneACCESS by way of TCRdb, which keeps in-frame sequences with V and J called. Part of the clones is missing from these tables; in studies checked, under half for an unresolved V gene and the rest for unknown reasons. This sample has about 100,000 clones in its table, and around 80% of those were observed once. The top ten hold 4.5% to 5.5% of the sample. Specimen: blood, collected after dendritic cell vaccination. The receptor set was obtained from a human donor with glioblastoma.

This clone was seen more than once but under ten times. The V and J genes are TRBV19 and TRBJ2-1; 8 positions match TRBD1. The CDR3 has 15 amino acids. Looked up from germline, CDR1 is LNHDA and CDR2 is SQIVND (reference sequence). The V gene end was trimmed by 6 bases and the J gene end by 4 bases; junction bases not matched to a gene: 8. For the CDR3, the DNA is TGTGCCAGTAGCAATGCCGGGACAGGATACAATGAGCAGTTCTTC. Translated: CASSNAGTGYNEQFF.

V gene TRBV30 combines with J gene TRBJ2-1; D may be TRBD2 (5 bases). The CDR3 sequence is 14 residues long. Germline V gene sequence: CDR1 GTSNPN, CDR2 SVGIG (reference sequence). Trimming removed 2 bases at V and 0 bases at J, with 8 bases between. The CDR3 sequence: CAWSREGSYNEQFF. The DNA of the CDR3 is TGTGCCTGGAGTCGCGAGGGCTCCTACAATGAGCAGTTCTTC.

The chain links TRBV7-9 to TRBJ1-3; tentative D call: TRBD1 (5 bases). Germline CDR1 is SEHNR and CDR2 is FQNEAQ (reference sequence). The CDR3 is made up of 14 amino acids. V lost 7 bases and J lost 3, with 13 bases in between. CDR3 residues: CASISGGVGNTIYF. For the CDR3, the DNA is TGTGCCAGCATCTCCGGAGGGGTTGGAAACACCATATATTTT.

The CDR3 DNA is TGTGCCAGCAGCCAGACAGGGAACACCGGGGAGCTGTTTTTT. Encoded protein: CASSQTGNTGELFF. This chain uses TRBV7-9 with TRBJ2-2; D may be TRBD1 (6 bases). Germline CDR1 is SEHNR and CDR2 is FQNEAQ (reference sequence). The CDR3 is 14 amino acids. The V and J ends lost 5 bases and 1 base respectively, with 8 bases between them.

This clone appeared a single time. The chain links TRBV18 to TRBJ2-7, with 7 bases lining up with TRBD2. Germline V gene sequence: CDR1 KGHSH, CDR2 LQKENI. Unmatched junction bases numbered 7, after V lost 2 bases and J lost 6 bases. CDR3 length: 14 residues. CDR3 sequence reads: CASSPSGLAVEQYF. The CDR3 DNA sequence: TGTGCCAGCTCACCATCCGGGCTAGCGGTCGAGCAGTACTTC.

This clone was counted once. The rearrangement links TRBV11-3 to TRBJ2-3; D uncertain. The CDR3 runs 15 residues. Trimming took 5 bases from V and 0 from J, leaving 12 bases between them. The germline V gene encodes CDR1 SGHNT and CDR2 YENEEA. The DNA for the CDR3 is TGTGCCAGCAGCCCCCGCGAGGTTAGCACAGATACGCAGTATTTT. Protein: CASSPREVSTDTQYF.

The chain recombines TRBV5-1 with TRBJ2-1; 7 bases agree with TRBD2. CDR1 and CDR2 from the germline V gene are SGHRS and YFSETQ. The CDR3 sequence is 16 residues long. The V gene end was trimmed by 0 bases and the J gene end by 3 bases; junction bases not matched to a gene: 6. CDR3 sequence (DNA): TGCGCCAGCAGCTTGGGACCGCTAGCGGACTACAATGAGCAGTTCTTC. Protein sequence: CASSLGPLADYNEQFF.

The chain combines TRBV2 with TRBJ1-5, with 7 positions matching TRBD1. The germline CDR1 and CDR2 sequences are SNHLY and FYNNEI. CDR3 length: 13 amino acids. With 4 bases clipped from V and 5 bases from J, the junction kept 2 bases outside the gene matches. In nucleotides, the CDR3 is TGTGCCAGCAGTGCCCAGGGGGATCAGCCCCAGCATTTT. Protein: CASSAQGDQPQHF.

The table lists this clone with a count of one. This sequence joins TRBV10-2 and TRBJ2-5, with no clear D. There are 12 residues in the CDR3. V lost 0 bases and J 7 bases, leaving 6 bases between the germline ends. Germline V gene sequence: CDR1 WSHSY, CDR2 SAAADI. CDR3 DNA: TGCGCCAGCAGTGAGTCCCCCGGGACCCAGTACTTC. Its protein is CASSESPGTQYF.

V and J are TRBV19 and TRBJ1-5; a weak D match, TRBD1 (6 bases). Per the germline V gene, CDR1 is LNHDA and CDR2 is SQIVND (reference sequence). The CDR3 has 15 residues. V was cut by 5 bases and J by 4 bases, with 15 bases left in between. CDR3 in amino acids: CASSVEGVGNQPQHF. In DNA, the CDR3 is TGTGCCAGTAGTGTTGAGGGGGTGGGAAATCAGCCCCAGCATTTT. Together with reference TRBV19 and TRBJ1-5, the CDR3 gives the full variable domain: DGGITQSPKYLFRKEGQNVTLSCEQNLNHDAMYWYRQDPGQGLRLIYYSQIVNDFQKGDIAEGYSVSREKKESFPLTVTSAQKNPTAFYLCASSVEGVGNQPQHFGDGTRLSIL.

This clone was counted a few times. V gene TRBV5-3 combines with J gene TRBJ2-1; 16 nucleotides match TRBD2. TRBV5-3 counts as an open reading frame of uncertain function. This CDR3 spans 17 amino acids. The V segment lost 4 bases and the J segment 7 bases; nucleotides outside the gene matches: 8. The DNA for the CDR3 is TGTGCCAGAAGCCGGGGGACTAGCGGGGGGGCCGATAATGAGCAGTTCTTC. This translates into CARSRGTSGGADNEQFF.

The J gene is TRBJ1-1, the V gene TRBV2, with 7 positions matching TRBD1. Germline values: CDR1 SNHLY, CDR2 FYNNEI. The CDR3 runs to 17 residues. The V gene end was trimmed by 6 bases and the J gene end by 4 bases; junction bases not matched to a gene: 17. The CDR3 is CASSGGQGVVGGTEAFF. CDR3 coding DNA: TGTGCCAGCAGCGGGGGTCAGGGGGTGGTAGGGGGCACTGAAGCTTTCTTT. Full variable domain (outside the CDR3, taken from reference TRBV2 and TRBJ1-1): EPEVTQTPSHQVTQMGQEVILRCVPISNHLYFYWYRQILGQKVEFLVSFYNNEISEKSEIFDDQFSVERPDGSNFTLKIRSTKLEDSAMYFCASSGGQGVVGGTEAFFGQGTRLTVV.

This chain links TRBV5-1 with TRBJ1-2, with D unclear. V was trimmed by 4 bases and J by 5 bases, leaving 12 bases between them. Germline V lookup: CDR1 SGHRS, CDR2 YFSETQ. The CDR3 spans 13 residues. The CDR3 DNA reads as TGCGCCAGCAGCCAAATCAGCGGTTATGGCTACACCTTC. Translating gives CASSQISGYGYTF.

V is TRBV5-4 and J is TRBJ2-6; weak D call: TRBD2 (6 bases). Trimming left V 1 base short and J 0 bases short, with 11 bases between. Germline V gives CDR1 SGHNT, CDR2 YYREEE (reference sequence). The CDR3 consists of 17 residues. The CDR3 DNA sequence: TGTGCCAGCAGCTTGCCGGGACTCACCTCTGGGGCCAACGTCCTGACTTTC. Amino acid sequence: CASSLPGLTSGANVLTF.

This clone has a single count. V and J are TRBV27 and TRBJ1-2; D remains ambiguous. V dropped 5 bases and J dropped 6 bases, with 13 bases sitting between them. Germline V gene lookup returns CDR1 MNHEY and CDR2 SMNVEV (reference sequence). There are 13 residues in the CDR3. The CDR3 sequence: CASSTPGMHGYTF. The CDR3 DNA sequence: TGTGCCAGCAGTACCCCAGGTATGCATGGCTACACCTTC.

This rearrangement joins TRBV6-1 to TRBJ1-3, with D perhaps TRBD1 (6 bases). This CDR3 spans 15 amino acids. Germline V gene data show CDR1 as MNHNS and CDR2 as SASEGT. V dropped 6 bases and J dropped 1 base, with 13 bases sitting between them. In DNA form, the CDR3 reads TGTGCCAGCAGGTTTGGACAGCATTCTGGAAACACCATATATTTT. Amino acids: CASRFGQHSGNTIYF.

The chain has TRBV7-9 and TRBJ2-2, with TRBD2 matching 9 bases. The CDR3 loop spans 16 amino acids. Trimming cost V 1 base and J 3 bases; bases outside gene matches: 3. Germline V gives CDR1 SEHNR, CDR2 FQNEAQ (reference sequence). As DNA, the CDR3 is TGTGCCAGCAGCTTAGGCCAGCGGGGGGACACCGGGGAGCTGTTTTTT. This translates into CASSLGQRGDTGELFF.

This clone showed up just a few times. The V and J genes are TRBV30 and TRBJ2-3, with a weak D call TRBD2 (6 bases). CDR3 length: 17 residues. Germline V gene sequence: CDR1 GTSNPN, CDR2 SVGIG (reference sequence). V was clipped by 4 bases and J by 1 base, with 21 bases between them. This chain's CDR3 is CAWTGLTVEGGTDTQYF. The DNA for the CDR3 is TGTGCCTGGACCGGCCTGACGGTGGAGGGAGGCACAGATACGCAGTATTTT.

J is TRBJ2-1 and V is TRBV6-4; weak D call: TRBD2 (5 bases). The V and J ends lost 3 bases and 7 bases respectively, with 13 bases between them. CDR1 and CDR2 from the germline V gene are MRHNA and SNTAGT. The CDR3 loop spans 14 amino acids. CDR3 amino acids: CASSEMHGENEQFF. DNA of the CDR3: TGTGCCAGCAGTGAAATGCACGGGGAGAATGAGCAGTTCTTC.

This clone has only a few counts. The chain employs TRBV4-2 and TRBJ2-5; 7 nucleotides agree with TRBD2. The DNA end lines up better with TRBJ2-7; the J call may be wrong. This CDR3 spans 16 amino acids. The V gene's germline CDR1 is LGHNA and CDR2 YNFKEQ. CDR3 sequence reads: CASSQDMAGVSYEQYF. The CDR3 nucleotides read TGTGCCAGCAGCCAAGATATGGCGGGAGTGTCCTACGAGCAGTACTTC.

CDR3 DNA sequence: TGTGCCAGCAGCAAATTTCCAGTCTCCTACGAGCAGTACTTC. Translation gives CASSKFPVSYEQYF. The chain employs TRBV21-1 and TRBJ2-7; TRBD1 is the table's D call and was not checked against the DNA. TRBV21-1 is annotated as a pseudogene. CDR3 size: 14 residues.

This clone was recorded a few times. The J gene is TRBJ2-5, the V gene TRBV9, with a weak D call TRBD2 (7 bases). Trimming pared 4 bases from V and 5 bases from J, leaving 12 bases between. The CDR3 consists of 13 residues. Germline V lookup: CDR1 SGDLS, CDR2 YYNGEE. CDR3 coding DNA: TGTGCCAGCAGCAGTGGGGGGGCCGAGACCCAGTACTTC. This codes for CASSSGGAETQYF.

The V and J genes are TRBV7-6 and TRBJ2-1; a weak D match, TRBD2 (6 bases). The CDR3 covers 13 residues. The germline V and J ends were trimmed by 0 bases and 10 bases, with 10 bases remaining between them. Germline V gives CDR1 SGHVS, CDR2 FNYEAQ. The CDR3 DNA sequence: TGTGCCAGCAGCTTAGCGGGGGGAAACGAGCAGTTCTTC. This translates into CASSLAGGNEQFF.

As DNA, the CDR3 is TGTGCCAGCAGTGCCACAGGGGGCGAATATGGCTACACCTTC. Translation gives CASSATGGEYGYTF. V and J are TRBV6-4 and TRBJ1-2; 9 nucleotides agree with TRBD1. V trimming: 4 bases; J trimming: 5 bases; junction bases outside the gene matches: 5. Looked up from germline, CDR1 is MRHNA and CDR2 is SNTAGT. The CDR3 sequence is 14 residues long.

The chain joins TRBV28 to TRBJ1-2; 7 positions match TRBD1. CDR3 size: 17 residues. Germline V gene sequence: CDR1 MDHEN, CDR2 SYDVKM. Losses at the gene ends were 6 bases for V and 4 bases for J; bases not matched to a gene: 17. This CDR3 is CASRPPEPGQTLYGYTF. CDR3 sequence (DNA): TGTGCCAGCAGACCACCTGAACCGGGACAGACTCTCTATGGCTACACCTTC.

The rearrangement links TRBV5-6 to TRBJ1-1; the D is unclear. Germline assignment: CDR1 SGHDT and CDR2 YYEEEE. V was cut by 4 bases and J by 8 bases, with 12 bases left in between. The CDR3 runs 12 residues. The CDR3 protein is CASSRTRVEAFF. CDR3 DNA: TGTGCCAGCAGCAGAACACGGGTGGAAGCTTTCTTT.

V is TRBV7-3 and J is TRBJ1-1, with TRBD1 as a possible D gene (6 bases). CDR1 SGHTA and CDR2 FQGTGA come from the germline V gene. V lost 6 bases, J lost 8 bases, and 16 bases lay in between. The CDR3 has 13 amino acids. The CDR3 spells CASRRQEDTEAFF. The CDR3 DNA is TGTGCCAGCAGAAGACAGGAAGATACCGAAGCTTTCTTT.